One sample yielded the 24 T cell receptor beta chains listed below, sequenced in a study of T cells after yellow fever vaccination. Using its own MiXCR run on the 5' RACE reads, TCRdb lists one record per CDR3 protein. The top ten clones hold roughly 19% of a sample with a few hundred thousand distinct CDR3 sequences, around 19% of them seen once. The starting material was PBMCs, obtained before the yellow fever booster vaccination. The receptor set was obtained from a man in his late teens or twenties who received the YFV17D yellow fever vaccine.

This clonotype was detected only a few times. Here the CDR3 reads CASSLSGDGQETQYF. CDR3 sequence (DNA): TGTGCCAGCAGCTTATCAGGGGACGGGCAAGAGACCCAGTACTTC. The chain joins TRBV7-9 to TRBJ2-5; tentative D call: TRBD1 (6 bases). The germline CDR1 and CDR2 sequences are SEHNR and FQNEAQ (reference sequence). Between the trimmed V and J ends, which lost 2 bases and 2 bases, there was a span of 12 bases. There are 15 residues in the CDR3. The full variable domain, completed using reference TRBV7-9 and TRBJ2-5, is DTGVSQNPRHKITKRGQNVTFRCDPISEHNRLYWYRQTLGQGPEFLTYFQNEAQLEKSRLLSDRFSAERPKGSFSTLEIQRTEQGDSAMYLCASSLSGDGQETQYFGPGTRLLVL.

The V call is TRBV4-1, the J call TRBJ1-2, with 8 bases matching TRBD1. The CDR3 has 15 residues. Germline V lookup: CDR1 MGHRA, CDR2 YSYEKL. J lost 2 bases, V lost 2 bases, and 4 bases had no gene match. The CDR3: CASSQPGQVNYGYTF. As DNA, the CDR3 is TGCGCCAGCAGCCAACCGGGACAGGTCAACTATGGCTACACCTTC.

This clonotype was seen more than once but under ten times. The chain is built from TRBV5-5 and TRBJ2-2; no definite D call. The V end was cut by 7 bases, the J end by 1 base, with 8 bases between. This CDR3 region has 13 residues. The germline V gene encodes CDR1 SGHKS and CDR2 YYEKEE (reference sequence). CDR3: CASAMENTGELFF. As DNA, the CDR3 is TGTGCCAGCGCTATGGAGAACACCGGGGAGCTGTTTTTT.

This clonotype was seen more than once but under ten times. J is TRBJ2-7 and V is TRBV18; tentative D call: TRBD1 (6 bases). Germline CDR1 KGHSH, CDR2 LQKENI. V shed 3 bases and J shed 2 bases, with 11 bases lying between them. This CDR3 has 14 residues. The CDR3 DNA sequence: TGTGCCAGCTCACCGCGGACAGCCACCTACGAGCAGTACTTC. This encodes CASSPRTATYEQYF.

The V gene is TRBV6-2 or TRBV6-3, the J gene TRBJ2-7; possibly TRBD2 for D (6 bases). Trimming left V 3 bases short and J 0 bases short, with 18 bases between. CDR1 is MNHEY, CDR2 SVGEGT, per germline. The CDR3 totals 17 residues. The CDR3 loop reads CASSYSGLTVDSYEQYF. The CDR3 DNA is TGTGCCAGCAGTTATAGCGGACTGACAGTAGACTCCTACGAGCAGTACTTC.

V usage is TRBV25-1 and J usage is TRBJ2-2; D might be TRBD1 (5 bases). The germline V gene encodes CDR1 MGHDK and CDR2 SYGVNS. Trimming cost V 4 bases and J 3 bases, with 9 bases left between them. There are 14 residues in the CDR3. The CDR3 region has the DNA TGTGCCAGCAGTGCCGACAGCCACACCGGGGAGCTGTTTTTT. It is translated as CASSADSHTGELFF.

The chain carries TRBV12-3 or TRBV12-4 and TRBJ2-1, with 10 positions matching TRBD2. The CDR3 totals 15 residues. V trimming: 3 bases; J trimming: 8 bases; junction bases outside the gene matches: 7. The CDR3 DNA is TGTGCCAGCAGTTTGGCCCTAGCGGGGGTCCATGAGCAGTTCTTC. Its translation is CASSLALAGVHEQFF.

This clonotype was counted only a few times. The rearrangement links TRBV10-3 to TRBJ2-5; D ambiguous. The V end was cut by 6 bases, the J end by 2 bases, with 7 bases between. The V gene's germline CDR1 is ENHRY and CDR2 SYGVKD. CDR3 length: 12 amino acids. This CDR3 reads CAISDTQETQYF. The DNA of the CDR3 is TGTGCCATCAGCGACACTCAAGAGACCCAGTACTTC.

The gene calls are TRBV18 and TRBJ2-7; D is ambiguous. The CDR3 is made up of 12 amino acids. Trimming took 2 bases from V and 8 from J, leaving 10 bases between them. CDR1 KGHSH and CDR2 LQKENI come from the germline V gene. Here the CDR3 reads CASSPDSGQQYV. In nucleotides, the CDR3 is TGTGCCAGCTCACCAGATTCCGGGCAGCAGTACGTC.

Many counts were recorded for this clonotype. The gene calls are TRBV7-9 and TRBJ2-3; D not resolved. The V end lost 4 bases, the J end lost 0 bases, and 5 bases lay between the germline ends. Germline V lookup: CDR1 SEHNR, CDR2 FQNEAQ (reference sequence). CDR3 length: 13 residues. The CDR3 region has the DNA TGTGCCAGCAGCTATCCTAGCACAGATACGCAGTATTTT. Protein sequence: CASSYPSTDTQYF.

The V and J genes are TRBV7-2 and TRBJ2-3, with TRBD1 matching 7 bases. The ends lost 3 bases at V and 3 bases at J; junction bases unmatched: 3. Germline V gives CDR1 SGHTA, CDR2 FQGNSA. The CDR3 consists of 14 residues. CDR3 in amino acids: CASSFSQGTDTQYF. CDR3 in DNA: TGTGCCAGCAGCTTTTCACAGGGGACAGATACGCAGTATTTT.

This clonotype came up a few times. The chain links TRBV15 to TRBJ2-2; TRBD2 might be the D (5 bases). The V and J ends lost 2 bases and 1 base respectively, with 8 bases between them. The V gene's germline CDR1 is LNHNV and CDR2 YYDKDF (reference sequence). This CDR3 has 15 amino acids. The CDR3 DNA follows: TGTGCCACCAGCAGACAGGACTTGAACACCGGGGAGCTGTTTTTT. Protein: CATSRQDLNTGELFF.

The chain links TRBV28 to TRBJ2-1; tentatively, D is TRBD1 (6 bases). The length of the CDR3 is 14 residues. Germline V gene sequence: CDR1 MDHEN, CDR2 SYDVKM. V shed 3 bases and J shed 4 bases, with 10 bases lying between them. The chain's CDR3 is CASSFDRIYNEQFF. In DNA form, the CDR3 reads TGTGCCAGCAGTTTCGACAGGATTTACAATGAGCAGTTCTTC.

V and J are TRBV7-3 and TRBJ2-1; D gene ambiguous. CDR1 is SGHTA, CDR2 FQGTGA, per germline. The CDR3 spans 14 residues. The V end lost 0 bases, the J end lost 8 bases, and 11 bases lay between the germline ends. CDR3 region: CASSLTFSSDEQFF. In DNA form, the CDR3 reads TGTGCCAGCAGCTTAACGTTCAGTTCGGATGAGCAGTTCTTC. Complete variable domain (other parts from reference TRBV7-3 and TRBJ2-1): GAGVSQTPSNKVTEKGKYVELRCDPISGHTALYWYRQSLGQGPEFLIYFQGTGAADDSGLPNDRFFAVRPEGSVSTLKIQRTERGDSAVYLCASSLTFSSDEQFFGPGTRLTVL.

This clonotype occurred many times. J is TRBJ2-3 and V is TRBV7-9, with 9 bases identical to TRBD1. The trim removed 5 bases at V and 7 bases at J, leaving 10 bases unmatched. The CDR3 length is 15 residues. Germline V lookup: CDR1 SEHNR, CDR2 FQNEAQ (reference sequence). CDR3 DNA sequence: TGTGCCAGCAGCACGTGGGGGACAGGGACCAATACGCAGTATTTT. Its protein is CASSTWGTGTNTQYF.

This clonotype was detected ten times or more. The chain carries TRBV6-5 and TRBJ2-1; TRBD1 matches at 11 bases. Germline trimming cut 6 bases from V and 7 bases from J; bases unmatched to any gene: 5. This CDR3 is built from 14 residues. Germline CDR1 MNHEY, CDR2 SVGAGI. The CDR3 nucleotides are TGTGCCAGCAGACCCGGACAGGGGGCGAATGAGCAGTTCTTC. This sequence encodes CASRPGQGANEQFF.

The table lists this clonotype with many counts. The V gene is TRBV7-2, the J gene TRBJ2-7; 9 nucleotides agree with TRBD2. There are 18 residues in the CDR3. Losses at the gene ends were 5 bases for V and 2 bases for J; bases not matched to a gene: 16. From germline, CDR1 is SGHTA and CDR2 FQGNSA. CDR3 bases: TGTGCCAGCAGCCCCCAGGGTTTGGGCGGGGGGGCCCCCTACGAGCAGTACTTC. Its translation is CASSPQGLGGGAPYEQYF.

The chain is built from TRBV30 and TRBJ2-7; D assignment may be TRBD1 or TRBD2 (5 bases each). The CDR3 consists of 14 residues. Trimming removed 4 bases at V and 6 bases at J, with 19 bases between. Germline-derived CDR1 and CDR2 are GTSNPN and SVGIG (reference sequence). CDR3 coding DNA: TGTGCCTGGATCTACGGTGGGGGAACGGGCGAGCAGTACTTC. Translation gives CAWIYGGGTGEQYF.

The J gene is TRBJ2-3, the V gene TRBV5-4, with D unresolved. Germline CDR1 and CDR2: SGHNT and YYREEE (reference sequence). The V end lost 7 bases, the J end lost 8 bases, and 8 bases lay between the germline ends. The CDR3 contains 10 residues. CDR3 sequence reads: CASPPSTQYF. The CDR3 nucleotides read TGTGCCAGCCCTCCCTCTACGCAGTATTTT.

The chain joins TRBV4-3 to TRBJ2-1; tentative D call: TRBD1 (6 bases). Germline V gene lookup returns CDR1 LGHNA and CDR2 YSLEER. V was cut by 0 bases and J by 3 bases, with 18 bases left in between. The CDR3 extends over 18 amino acids. The chain's CDR3 is CASSQDRAGQPVYNEQFF. DNA for the CDR3: TGCGCCAGCAGCCAAGATAGGGCCGGACAGCCGGTCTACAATGAGCAGTTCTTC.

This clonotype was detected only a few times. This chain connects TRBV20-1 to TRBJ1-5; TRBD1 matches at 7 bases. The CDR3 is made up of 15 amino acids. J lost 3 bases, V lost 4 bases, and 9 bases had no gene match. Per the germline V gene, CDR1 is DFQATT and CDR2 is SNEGSKA (reference sequence). The CDR3: CSATKETGINQPQHF. The CDR3 DNA follows: TGCAGTGCTACCAAAGAGACAGGGATCAATCAGCCCCAGCATTTT.

The rearrangement uses TRBV28 and TRBJ2-1; 10 nucleotides match TRBD2. The CDR3 loop spans 17 amino acids. The V and J ends lost 2 bases and 10 bases, in that order; junction bases with no gene match: 14. The germline V gene encodes CDR1 MDHEN and CDR2 SYDVKM. CDR3 loop: CASSLVLAGAALGEQFF. In DNA, the CDR3 is TGTGCCAGCAGTTTAGTTCTAGCGGGGGCCGCGTTGGGGGAGCAGTTCTTC.

The chain uses TRBV5-1 and TRBJ2-3; tentatively, D is TRBD1 (5 bases). The germline V gene has CDR1 SGHRS and CDR2 YFSETQ. V gave up 5 bases and J gave up 1 base, with 14 bases separating them. The CDR3 extends over 15 amino acids. CDR3 coding DNA: TGCGCCAGCAGACCCGTAGGGGCTGGCACAGATACGCAGTATTTT. Translating gives CASRPVGAGTDTQYF.

J is TRBJ1-2 and V is TRBV7-9; TRBD1 agrees at 7 bases. J gave up 5 bases and V 3 bases, and 9 bases lay outside the gene matches. The CDR3 loop spans 15 amino acids. Germline V gives CDR1 SEHNR, CDR2 FQNEAQ (reference sequence). CDR3 loop: CASSLSGTVIYGYTF. The CDR3 DNA follows: TGTGCCAGCAGCTTGTCCGGGACAGTTATTTATGGCTACACCTTC.